This T cell receptor (beta chain) emerged from a study of patients and donors after allogeneic stem cell transplantation. TCRdb fed the RT-PCR reads into MiXCR, producing one record per CDR3 protein. The sample gives hundreds of thousands of distinct CDR3 sequences, 16% of which show up once; around 7.2% is in the top ten. V lost 3 bases and J 8 bases, leaving 15 bases between the germline ends. The CDR3 is 14 amino acids. Germline V gene lookup returns CDR1 SGHKS and CDR2 YYEKEE (reference sequence). Sequencing was done on a sample of blood, either unsorted or a sorted T cell fraction (not recorded which). The TCR originated in a human donor who was either an allogeneic HSCT recipient or a stem cell or donor lymphocyte infusion donor (not recorded which). It is not recorded whose cells these are; they may come from a transplant donor. The V call is TRBV5-5, the J call TRBJ2-1; D gene uncertain. The CDR3 bases are TGTGCCAGCAGCTATCAGGTGTTCTCGGATGAGCAGTTCTTC. Encoded protein: CASSYQVFSDEQFF.